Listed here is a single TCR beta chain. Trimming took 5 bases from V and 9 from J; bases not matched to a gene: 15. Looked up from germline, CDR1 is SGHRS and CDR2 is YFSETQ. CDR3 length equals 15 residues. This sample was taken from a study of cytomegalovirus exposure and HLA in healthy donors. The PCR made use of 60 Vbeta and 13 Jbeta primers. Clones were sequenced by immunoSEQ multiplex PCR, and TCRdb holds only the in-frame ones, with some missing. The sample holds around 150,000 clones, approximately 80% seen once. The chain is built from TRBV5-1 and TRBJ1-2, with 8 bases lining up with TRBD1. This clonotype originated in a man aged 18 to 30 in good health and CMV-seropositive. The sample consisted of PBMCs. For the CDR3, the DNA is TGCGCCAGCAGGGGAACAGGGGGTAACAAGTATCGCTACACCTTC. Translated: CASRGTGGNKYRYTF.